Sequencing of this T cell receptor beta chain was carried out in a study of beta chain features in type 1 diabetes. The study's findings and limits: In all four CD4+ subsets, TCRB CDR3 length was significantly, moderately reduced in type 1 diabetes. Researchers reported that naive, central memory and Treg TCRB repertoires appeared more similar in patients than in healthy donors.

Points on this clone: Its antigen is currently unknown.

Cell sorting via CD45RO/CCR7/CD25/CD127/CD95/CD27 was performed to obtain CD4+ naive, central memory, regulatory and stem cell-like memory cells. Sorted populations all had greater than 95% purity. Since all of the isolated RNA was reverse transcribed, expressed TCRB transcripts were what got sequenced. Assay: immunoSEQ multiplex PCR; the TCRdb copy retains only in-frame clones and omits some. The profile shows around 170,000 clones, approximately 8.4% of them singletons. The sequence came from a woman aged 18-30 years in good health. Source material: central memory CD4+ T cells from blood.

CDR3 DNA sequence: TGTGCCAGCAGCTTTACTAGCGGGGCAGAGACCCAGTACTTC. Translation gives CASSFTSGAETQYF. The chain is built from TRBV5-4 and TRBJ2-5; 10 bases match TRBD2. The CDR3 is made up of 14 amino acids. V lost 2 bases to trimming and J lost 4 bases; unmatched junction nucleotides: 2. Germline CDR1 is SGHNT and CDR2 is YYREEE (reference sequence). Drawing the rest from reference TRBV5-4 and TRBJ2-5, the complete variable domain is ETGVTQSPTHLIKTRGQQVTLRCSSQSGHNTVSWYQQALGQGPQFIFQYYREEENGRGNFPPRFSGLQFPNYSSELNVNALELDDSALYLCASSFTSGAETQYFGPGTRLLVL.